One sample yielded the 13 T cell receptor beta chains listed below, sequenced in a study of response to subunit inactivated influenza vaccine. MiXCR, applied by TCRdb to the RT-PCR reads, yields one record per CDR3 protein. The sample lists 500,000 to 600,000 distinct CDR3 sequences, 16% occurring once. This material consisted of CD4+ T cells sorted from PBMCs, taken roughly 24 months after vaccination. The receptor set was obtained from a man between 50 and 69 years old who received an inactivated influenza vaccine.

This clonotype appeared a few times. The chain combines TRBV28 with TRBJ1-1, with D maybe TRBD1 (6 bases). Per the germline V gene, CDR1 is MDHEN and CDR2 is SYDVKM. The length of the CDR3 is 13 residues. CDR3 DNA: TGTGCGACCGGGGGGGACATGAACACTGAAGCTTTCTTT. This gives the protein CATGGDMNTEAFF.

The chain's CDR3 is CSVDGSQGRTDTQYF. CDR3 sequence (DNA): TGCAGCGTTGACGGCTCCCAAGGGCGAACAGATACGCAGTATTTT. The chain uses TRBV29-1 and TRBJ2-3, with D unclear. Per germline, CDR1 SQVTM and CDR2 ANQGSEA. The CDR3 has 15 amino acids. Trimming cost V 3 bases and J 3 bases, with 16 bases left between them.

This clonotype was counted between two and nine times. The V call is TRBV5-1, the J call TRBJ2-1; TRBD2 agrees at 7 bases. Trimming at V came to 1 base and at J to 8 bases, leaving 9 bases not matched to a gene. CDR3 length: 15 amino acids. Germline CDR1 and CDR2: SGHRS and YFSETQ. CDR3 amino acids: CASSLKPAGLDEQFF. The CDR3 DNA reads TGCGCCAGCAGCTTGAAACCAGCGGGGCTTGATGAGCAGTTCTTC. Full variable domain (missing parts from reference TRBV5-1 and TRBJ2-1): KAGVTQTPRYLIKTRGQQVTLSCSPISGHRSVSWYQQTPGQGLQFLFEYFSETQRNKGNFPGRFSGRQFSNSRSEMNVSTLELGDSALYLCASSLKPAGLDEQFFGPGTRLTVL.

This clonotype occurred many times. The chain has TRBV7-2 and TRBJ1-1; 7 bases are a match to TRBD1. The germline gives CDR1 SGHTA, CDR2 FQGNSA. The length of the CDR3 is 12 residues. V dropped 3 bases and J dropped 9; count of bases not matched to a gene: 4. The CDR3 region is CASSFRTGKAFF. The DNA for the CDR3 is TGTGCCAGCAGCTTTCGGACAGGAAAAGCTTTCTTT. The whole variable domain, filled in from reference TRBV7-2 and TRBJ1-1, reads GAGVSQSPSNKVTEKGKDVELRCDPISGHTALYWYRQSLGQGLEFLIYFQGNSAPDKSGLPSDRFSAERTGGSVSTLTIQRTQQEDSAVYLCASSFRTGKAFFGQGTRLTVV.

This clonotype appeared many times. CDR3 bases: TGTGCCAGCAGCGTCCGGGGGCATAACACCGGGGAGCTGTTTTTT. It codes for CASSVRGHNTGELFF. This rearrangement joins TRBV9 to TRBJ2-2; possibly TRBD1 or TRBD2 for D (6 bases each). The V end was cut by 2 bases, the J end by 2 bases, with 10 bases between. CDR1 SGDLS and CDR2 YYNGEE come from the germline V gene. The length of the CDR3 is 15 residues.

This chain uses TRBV2 with TRBJ2-5; 8 bases line up with TRBD1. Trimming cost V 5 bases and J 6 bases; bases outside gene matches: 8. This CDR3 is built from 14 residues. Germline CDR1 reads SNHLY; CDR2 reads FYNNEI. In nucleotides, the CDR3 is TGTGCCAGCAGTCCGCCAGGGGGCGGTCAGACCCAGTACTTC. Amino acid sequence: CASSPPGGGQTQYF.

This clonotype came up many times. The rearrangement joins TRBV20-1 to TRBJ2-7, with D perhaps given as TRBD1 or TRBD2 (5 bases each). In germline, CDR1 is DFQATT, CDR2 SNEGSKA (reference sequence). V lost 6 bases, J lost 3 bases, and 15 bases lay in between. The CDR3 extends over 13 amino acids. The CDR3 bases are TGCAGTGCCGCCCGGGACGGCAACTACGAGCAGTACTTC. Translated, it gives CSAARDGNYEQYF.

The V call is TRBV24-1, the J call TRBJ1-2; 10 bases fit TRBD1. Germline V gene sequence: CDR1 KGHDR, CDR2 SFDVKD. CDR3 length: 14 residues. Trimming at V came to 3 bases and at J to 7 bases, leaving 4 bases not matched to a gene. For the CDR3, the DNA is TGTGCCACCAGTGATCGGGACAGGGGAGGTGGCTACACCTTC. Translation: CATSDRDRGGGYTF.

There are a few counts of this clonotype. J is TRBJ2-1 and V is TRBV29-1, with D unclear. Trimming pared 4 bases from V and 9 bases from J, leaving 19 bases between. Looked up from germline, CDR1 is SQVTM and CDR2 is ANQGSEA. This CDR3 is 14 amino acids long. CDR3 sequence (DNA): TGCAGCGTTGCCCCATCATCGCGACCATCTGAGCAGTTCTTC. Its protein product is CSVAPSSRPSEQFF.

This clonotype was recorded a few times. V and J are TRBV12-3 or TRBV12-4 and TRBJ2-2; 8 bases agree with TRBD1. This CDR3 region has 16 residues. Trimming cost V 3 bases and J 4 bases; bases outside gene matches: 7. The CDR3 is CASSFRDRPSTGELFF. CDR3 bases: TGTGCCAGCAGTTTCCGGGACAGGCCTTCCACCGGGGAGCTGTTTTTT.

V gene TRBV6-1 combines with J gene TRBJ2-1, with 12 bases lining up with TRBD2. V gave up 5 bases and J gave up 7 bases; unmatched junction bases: 6. The CDR3 extends over 15 amino acids. Germline V gives CDR1 MNHNS, CDR2 SASEGT. CDR3: CASSKTSGGRNEQFF. In nucleotides, the CDR3 is TGTGCCAGCAGTAAGACTAGCGGGGGAAGGAATGAGCAGTTCTTC.

The rearrangement uses TRBV20-1 and TRBJ2-5, with D maybe TRBD2 (6 bases). The CDR3 spans 12 residues. The V gene lost 6 bases and the J gene lost 5 bases, with 13 bases spanning the gap. The germline V gene has CDR1 DFQATT and CDR2 SNEGSKA (reference sequence). The DNA of the CDR3 is TGCAGTGCAAGAAACGGAGGGGAGACCCAGTACTTC. Its translation is CSARNGGETQYF.

This clonotype was found once. The chain combines TRBV6-5 with TRBJ1-6; 7 nucleotides line up with TRBD1. V lost 0 bases to trimming and J lost 5 bases; unmatched junction nucleotides: 1. Germline V gives CDR1 MNHEY, CDR2 SVGAGI. This CDR3 region has 15 residues. The CDR3: CASSYSGQDNSPLHF. The CDR3 coding sequence is TGTGCCAGCAGTTACTCCGGACAGGATAATTCACCCCTCCACTTT.